This TCR beta chain was recorded in a study of blood T cell repertoires in COVID-19. On the study more broadly: Samples representing acute and convalescent COVID-19 were sourced from the United States, Italy and Spain.

V was trimmed by 1 base and J by 0 bases, leaving 9 bases between them. CDR3 length: 15 residues. Germline CDR1 LGHDT, CDR2 YNNKEL (reference sequence). Original methodology: Amplification of reference gene primers provided the estimated nucleated cell counts. The repertoire was sequenced with immunoSEQ multiplex PCR; TCRdb's copy has only in-frame clones and lacks some. The DNA was the basis for D and trimming; V, J and clone size are from that table. The sample carries under 300,000 clones, about 88% recorded once. Material for sequencing was peripheral blood. The rearrangement links TRBV3-1 (or the pseudogene TRBV3-2) to TRBJ2-5, with TRBD2 as a possible D gene (6 bases). The sequence derives from a woman aged 40 to 55 who had recovered from COVID-19. The CDR3 bases are TGTGCCAGCAGCCAAGGGAGGGCTTACCAAGAGACCCAGTACTTC. The encoded protein is CASSQGRAYQETQYF.